The T cell receptor beta chain under discussion was sequenced for a study of blood T cell repertoires in COVID-19. Sequenced by immunoSEQ multiplex PCR; TCRdb stores in-frame clones only, minus some. The data show fewer than 250,000 clones, approximately 84% seen once. The CDR3 is made up of 16 amino acids. V shed 0 bases, J shed 4 bases, and the junction held 4 bases outside the gene matches. Germline values: CDR1 SGHRS, CDR2 YFSETQ. Source material: peripheral blood. This clonotype was obtained from a woman aged 80 or over with acute or convalescent COVID-19. The V gene is TRBV5-1, the J gene TRBJ2-3; the match to TRBD2 covers 11 bases. CDR3 nucleotides: TGCGCCAGCAGCTTGGTAGCGGGAGGGCCGGCAGATACGCAGTATTTT. This codes for CASSLVAGGPADTQYF.